The entry below gives a single T cell receptor (beta chain) sequence along with its context. Original methodology: Scientists estimated how many nucleated cells there were by amplifying reference gene primers. Only in-frame clones appear in the TCRdb table, and some are missing; sequencing was by immunoSEQ multiplex PCR. V and J calls and clone size are as listed in that table; D and trimming were resolved from the DNA. The data show 200,000 to 250,000 clones, roughly four fifths seen once. The entry originates in a study of blood T cell repertoires in COVID-19. Study at large: T cells, B-cell-depleted T cells, or PBMCs supplied cDNA or gDNA.

Participants had their cohort set by participant-reported clinical history. Two negative PCRs, clearance, or symptom resolution characterized the recovered Cohort 3 donors. V lost 4 bases, J lost 7 bases, and 10 bases lay in between. The CDR3 length is 13 residues. Germline V lookup: CDR1 LNHDA, CDR2 SQIVND (reference sequence). Material: PBMCs or T cells enriched from blood (not recorded which). The receptor comes from a man in his forties or fifties who had recovered from COVID-19. This chain connects TRBV19 to TRBJ2-2; possibly TRBD1 for D (6 bases). CDR3 protein: CASSTQTGGELFF. CDR3 nucleotides: TGTGCCAGTAGTACCCAGACAGGCGGGGAGCTGTTTTTT.